These T cell receptor beta chains were read from a single sample in a study of shared clonotypes between healthy human individuals. Assay: immunoSEQ multiplex PCR; the TCRdb copy retains only in-frame clones and omits some. The data contain about 530,000 clones, roughly 85% of them singletons. Material: PBMCs. The receptors here all came from a woman in her thirties or forties in good health. Some clones in this sample may be carry-over from other donors' samples. CDR3s include the opening cysteine and the closing phenylalanine or tryptophan. Fields, in order: J gene, V gene, clone size, CDR3 length, D gene, CDR3 protein, CDR3 DNA. The D gene is left open where the match is weak. Part of the rows lack a size; the others show once, few, many or a class for expanded clones.

J: TRBJ2-2
V: TRBV30
size: .
length: 12
D: TRBD1
CDR3: CAWSAGGYELFF
DNA: TGTGCCTGGAGTGCAGGGGGATACGAGCTGTTTTTT

J: TRBJ2-5
V: TRBV28
size: .
length: 14
D: TRBD1
CDR3: CASSFGDRVGEQYF
DNA: TGTGCCAGCAGTTTTGGGGACAGGGTGGGAGAGCAGTACTTC

J: TRBJ2-5
V: TRBV7-2
size: .
length: 14
D: TRBD1
CDR3: CASSLDRGRETQYF
DNA: TGTGCCAGCAGCTTAGACAGGGGGAGGGAGACCCAGTACTTC

J: TRBJ1-2
V: TRBV30
size: .
length: 13
D: .
CDR3: CAWSVRGNYGYTF
DNA: TGTGCCTGGAGTGTGCGGGGGAACTATGGCTACACCTTC

J: TRBJ1-5
V: TRBV2
size: .
length: 15
D: .
CDR3: CASTMGGNSNQPQHF
DNA: TGTGCCAGCACGATGGGGGGGAATAGCAATCAGCCCCAGCATTTT

J: TRBJ2-7
V: TRBV19
size: .
length: 14
D: .
CDR3: CASTLRGDLYEQYF
DNA: TGTGCCAGTACCCTGAGGGGGGACCTCTACGAGCAGTACTTC

J: TRBJ2-3
V: TRBV7-3
size: .
length: 15
D: .
CDR3: CASSQGDFYTDTQYF
DNA: TGTGCCAGCAGCCAAGGGGACTTCTACACAGATACGCAGTATTTT

J: TRBJ2-2
V: TRBV9
size: .
length: 15
D: .
CDR3: CASSLRQVGTGELFF
DNA: TGTGCCAGCAGCCTGCGCCAAGTTGGCACCGGGGAGCTGTTTTTT

J: TRBJ1-4
V: TRBV5-4
size: .
length: 15
D: .
CDR3: CASSLVGATNEKLFF
DNA: TGTGCCAGCAGCTTGGTCGGTGCAACTAATGAAAAACTGTTTTTT

J: TRBJ2-2
V: TRBV7-3
size: .
length: 15
D: TRBD2
CDR3: CASSLAGEPTGELFF
DNA: TGTGCCAGCAGCCTAGCGGGAGAGCCTACCGGGGAGCTGTTTTTT

J: TRBJ1-3
V: TRBV28
size: few
length: 16
D: .
CDR3: CASSKGRTSAGNTIYF
DNA: TGTGCCAGCAGTAAGGGACGTACCTCTGCTGGAAACACCATATATTTT

J: TRBJ2-5
V: TRBV5-4
size: once
length: 14
D: .
CDR3: CASSLEAGDETQYF
DNA: TGTGCCAGCAGCTTGGAAGCCGGGGATGAGACCCAGTACTTC

J: TRBJ2-7
V: TRBV5-4
size: .
length: 15
D: TRBD1
CDR3: CASSNRDRGRREQYF
DNA: TGTGCCAGCAGCAACCGGGACAGGGGGCGAAGAGAGCAGTACTTC

J: TRBJ2-7
V: TRBV6-5
size: .
length: 14
D: .
CDR3: CASSPTLDSLEQYF
DNA: TGTGCCAGCAGCCCTACTCTGGACAGTTTGGAGCAGTACTTC

J: TRBJ2-7
V: TRBV6-1
size: .
length: 15
D: .
CDR3: CASSEPGKAVYEQYF
DNA: TGTGCCAGCAGTGAACCAGGAAAAGCAGTCTACGAGCAGTACTTC

J: TRBJ2-5
V: TRBV7-9
size: once
length: 14
D: .
CDR3: CATGGGQGLETQYF
DNA: TGTGCCACCGGGGGGGGACAGGGATTAGAGACCCAGTACTTC

J: TRBJ2-1
V: TRBV15
size: .
length: 13
D: .
CDR3: CATSRTYHNEQFF
DNA: TGTGCCACCAGCAGAACATATCACAATGAGCAGTTCTTC

J: TRBJ1-5
V: TRBV28
size: .
length: 14
D: .
CDR3: CASSWPGSNQPQHF
DNA: TGTGCCAGCAGTTGGCCTGGAAGCAATCAGCCCCAGCATTTT

J: TRBJ2-1
V: TRBV2
size: few
length: 11
D: .
CDR3: CASSELVVQFF
DNA: TGTGCCAGTAGTGAGTTGGTAGTGCAGTTCTTC

J: TRBJ2-5
V: TRBV27
size: .
length: 14
D: .
CDR3: CASSRRGYQETQYF
DNA: TGTGCCAGCAGTCGGAGGGGTTACCAAGAGACCCAGTACTTC

J: TRBJ2-5
V: TRBV28
size: .
length: 12
D: TRBD2
CDR3: CASRTPGGTQYF
DNA: TGTGCCAGCAGAACCCCGGGGGGAACCCAGTACTTC

J: TRBJ2-7
V: TRBV30
size: .
length: 18
D: .
CDR3: CAWSVLNRGRTSSYEQYF
DNA: TGTGCCTGGAGTGTACTGAACAGGGGGAGGACTAGCTCCTACGAGCAGTACTTC

J: TRBJ2-3
V: TRBV5-1
size: .
length: 15
D: .
CDR3: CASSLGGVGTDTQYF
DNA: TGCGCCAGCAGCTTGGGCGGGGTGGGCACAGATACGCAGTATTTT

J: TRBJ2-7
V: TRBV7-9
size: once
length: 15
D: TRBD1
CDR3: CASSETGDFSYEQYF
DNA: TGTGCCAGCAGCGAGACAGGGGACTTCTCCTACGAGCAGTACTTC

J: TRBJ1-2
V: TRBV2
size: .
length: 12
D: .
CDR3: CASSVWVDGYTF
DNA: TGTGCCAGCTCGGTGTGGGTGGATGGCTACACCTTC

J: TRBJ1-1
V: TRBV7-6
size: .
length: 14
D: .
CDR3: CASSLGVVNTEAFF
DNA: TGTGCCAGCAGCCTTGGGGTCGTGAACACTGAAGCTTTCTTT

J: TRBJ1-2
V: TRBV9
size: .
length: 15
D: .
CDR3: CASSVALGGGYGYTF
DNA: TGTGCCAGCAGCGTAGCCCTGGGGGGGGGCTATGGCTACACCTTC

J: TRBJ2-7
V: TRBV27
size: .
length: 14
D: TRBD1
CDR3: CASSLWDRDGEQYF
DNA: TGTGCCAGCAGTTTATGGGACAGGGACGGCGAGCAGTACTTC

J: TRBJ2-5
V: TRBV5-1
size: few
length: 15
D: .
CDR3: CASSLMGSAGETQYF
DNA: TGCGCCAGCAGCTTAATGGGTTCGGCGGGGGAGACCCAGTACTTC

J: TRBJ2-7
V: TRBV5-1
size: .
length: 17
D: TRBD1
CDR3: CASSLAGQGLYPYEQYF
DNA: TGCGCCAGCAGCTTGGCCGGACAGGGTCTATACCCCTACGAGCAGTACTTC

J: TRBJ2-7
V: TRBV15
size: .
length: 13
D: .
CDR3: CATSRDRPYEQYF
DNA: TGTGCCACCAGCAGAGATAGACCGTACGAGCAGTACTTC

J: TRBJ1-3
V: TRBV6-6
size: .
length: 16
D: TRBD1
CDR3: CASSYERTGGRNTIYF
DNA: TGTGCCAGCAGTTACGAGAGGACAGGGGGCCGAAACACCATATATTTT

J: TRBJ2-3
V: TRBV5-1
size: once
length: 14
D: .
CDR3: CASSFGGYTDTQYF
DNA: TGCGCCAGCAGCTTTGGCGGGTACACAGATACGCAGTATTTT

J: TRBJ2-1
V: TRBV19
size: .
length: 14
D: .
CDR3: CASSIVAHFNEQFF
DNA: TGTGCCAGTAGTATAGTGGCACATTTCAATGAGCAGTTCTTC

J: TRBJ1-2
V: TRBV18
size: .
length: 15
D: .
CDR3: CASSPSPESFYGYTF
DNA: TGTGCCAGCTCACCCTCCCCAGAGAGCTTCTATGGCTACACCTTC

J: TRBJ2-5
V: TRBV6-5
size: few
length: 13
D: .
CDR3: CASSYGGDETQYF
DNA: TGTGCCAGCAGTTACGGGGGTGATGAGACCCAGTACTTC

J: TRBJ2-1
V: TRBV2
size: .
length: 11
D: .
CDR3: CASMGRNEQFF
DNA: TGTGCCAGCATGGGCAGGAATGAGCAGTTCTTC

J: TRBJ2-7
V: TRBV10-1
size: .
length: 12
D: .
CDR3: CASSDLGYEQYF
DNA: TGCGCCAGCAGTGATCTGGGGTACGAGCAGTACTTC

J: TRBJ1-1
V: TRBV9
size: .
length: 14
D: .
CDR3: CASSVDGGYTEAFF
DNA: TGTGCCAGCAGCGTAGATGGCGGATACACTGAAGCTTTCTTT

J: TRBJ2-5
V: TRBV14
size: .
length: 18
D: .
CDR3: CASSSVSLATKTQETQYF
DNA: TGTGCCAGCAGCTCCGTATCATTAGCGACCAAAACTCAAGAGACCCAGTACTTC

J: TRBJ1-3
V: TRBV6-6
size: few
length: 13
D: .
CDR3: CASTLRTGNTIYF
DNA: TGTGCCAGCACCCTCAGGACTGGAAACACCATATATTTT

J: TRBJ2-5
V: TRBV2
size: .
length: 13
D: .
CDR3: CASSEVPARGQYF
DNA: TGTGCCAGCAGTGAAGTCCCTGCCAGAGGCCAGTACTTC

J: TRBJ1-2
V: TRBV7-6
size: .
length: 13
D: .
CDR3: CASSLAGRAGYTF
DNA: TGTGCCAGCAGCTTAGCGGGCAGGGCTGGCTACACCTTC

J: TRBJ2-5
V: TRBV29-1
size: .
length: 14
D: .
CDR3: CSVEDTTLQETQYF
DNA: TGCAGCGTTGAAGATACGACCCTTCAAGAGACCCAGTACTTC

J: TRBJ2-7
V: TRBV7-3
size: .
length: 13
D: .
CDR3: CASSTGTNYEQYF
DNA: TGTGCCAGCAGCACTGGGACAAATTACGAGCAGTACTTC

J: TRBJ1-5
V: TRBV10-3
size: .
length: 16
D: .
CDR3: CAISRWAADSNQPQHF
DNA: TGTGCCATCAGCAGGTGGGCAGCCGATAGCAATCAGCCCCAGCATTTT

J: TRBJ2-3
V: TRBV19
size: few
length: 14
D: TRBD2
CDR3: CASRESGSADTQYF
DNA: TGTGCCAGTAGGGAGAGCGGGAGCGCAGATACGCAGTATTTT

J: TRBJ2-2
V: TRBV19
size: .
length: 14
D: .
CDR3: CASSVLAVTGELFF
DNA: TGTGCCAGTAGTGTGTTAGCTGTCACCGGGGAGCTGTTTTTT